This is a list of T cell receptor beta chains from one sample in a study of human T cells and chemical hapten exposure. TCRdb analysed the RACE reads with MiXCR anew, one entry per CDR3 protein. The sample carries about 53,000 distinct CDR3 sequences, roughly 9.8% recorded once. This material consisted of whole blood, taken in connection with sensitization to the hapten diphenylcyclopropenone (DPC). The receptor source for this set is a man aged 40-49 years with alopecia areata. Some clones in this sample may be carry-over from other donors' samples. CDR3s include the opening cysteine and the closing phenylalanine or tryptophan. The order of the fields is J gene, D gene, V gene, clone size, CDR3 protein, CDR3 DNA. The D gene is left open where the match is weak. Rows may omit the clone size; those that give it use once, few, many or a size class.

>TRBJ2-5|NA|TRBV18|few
CASSPLGETQYF
TGTGCCAGCTCACCACTTGGGGAGACCCAGTACTTC
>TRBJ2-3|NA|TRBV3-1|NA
CASTQGGAGDTQYF
TGTGCCAGCACCCAGGGAGGAGCCGGCGATACGCAGTATTTT
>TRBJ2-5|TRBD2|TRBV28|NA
CASSFGQREGETQYF
TGTGCCAGCAGTTTTGGCCAGCGGGAAGGAGAGACCCAGTACTTC
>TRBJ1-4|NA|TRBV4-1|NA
CASSQDEDVREKLFF
TGCGCCAGCAGCCAAGATGAGGACGTGAGGGAAAAACTGTTTTTT
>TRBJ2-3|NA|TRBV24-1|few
CATSDSLPGNTQYF
TGTGCCACCAGTGATTCCTTACCCGGGAATACGCAGTATTTT
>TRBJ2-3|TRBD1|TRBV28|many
CASSLRGQGTDTQYF
TGTGCCAGCAGTTTGAGGGGGCAGGGGACAGATACGCAGTATTTT
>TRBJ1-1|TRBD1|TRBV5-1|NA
CASSWTGTVNTEAFF
TGCGCCAGCAGCTGGACAGGGACCGTGAACACTGAAGCTTTCTTT
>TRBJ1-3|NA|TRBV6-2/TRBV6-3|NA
CASSSGTNHAGNTIYF
TGTGCCAGCAGTTCTGGAACCAATCACGCCGGAAACACCATATATTTT
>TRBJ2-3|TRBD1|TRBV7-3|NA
CASSRRQGESTDTQYF
TGTGCCAGCAGCCGACGACAGGGGGAAAGCACAGATACGCAGTATTTT
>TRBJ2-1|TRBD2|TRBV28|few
CASSFLLAGYSYNEQFF
TGTGCCAGCAGTTTCCTCCTAGCGGGTTATTCCTACAATGAGCAGTTCTTC
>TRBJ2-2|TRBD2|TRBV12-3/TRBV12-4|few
CASSFRTSDPGELFF
TGTGCCAGCAGTTTCAGGACTAGCGATCCCGGGGAGCTGTTTTTT
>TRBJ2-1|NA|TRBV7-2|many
CASSPATSRSYNEQFF
TGTGCCAGCAGCCCAGCCACTAGCCGCTCCTACAATGAGCAGTTCTTC
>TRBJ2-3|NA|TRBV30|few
CAWTLGGNTQYF
TGTGCCTGGACGCTAGGGGGAAATACGCAGTATTTT
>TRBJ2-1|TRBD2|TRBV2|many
CASRAGTSGYNEQFF
TGTGCCAGCAGAGCCGGGACTAGCGGCTACAATGAGCAGTTCTTC
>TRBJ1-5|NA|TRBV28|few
CASNLNLGGRASPNQPQHF
TGTGCCAGCAATCTTAACCTAGGAGGAAGAGCCTCCCCCAATCAGCCCCAGCATTTT
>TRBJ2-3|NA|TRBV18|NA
CASSLAPGIDTQYF
TGTGCCAGCTCACTAGCCCCGGGAATTGATACGCAGTATTTT
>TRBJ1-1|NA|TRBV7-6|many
CASSFQSYTEAFF
TGTGCCAGCAGCTTCCAGTCATACACTGAAGCTTTCTTT
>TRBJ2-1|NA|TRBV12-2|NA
CASRSGTGLYNEQFF
TGTGCAAGTCGCTCCGGGACAGGATTATACAATGAGCAGTTCTTC
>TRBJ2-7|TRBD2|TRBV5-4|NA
CASSLDASGSNEQYF
TGTGCCAGCAGCTTGGATGCTAGCGGGAGTAACGAGCAGTACTTC
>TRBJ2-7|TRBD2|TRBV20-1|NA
CSADPSGSFEQYF
TGCAGTGCAGACCCTAGCGGGAGTTTCGAGCAGTACTTC
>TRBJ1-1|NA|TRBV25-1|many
CASSEFGEGFDEAFF
TGTGCCAGCAGTGAATTTGGGGAGGGGTTTGATGAAGCTTTCTTT
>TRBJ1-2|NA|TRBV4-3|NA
CASSQGEGYGYTF
TGCGCCAGCAGCCAAGGAGAAGGCTATGGCTACACCTTC
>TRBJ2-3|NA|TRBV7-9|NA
CASSLPQGADTQYF
TGTGCCAGCAGCTTACCACAGGGAGCAGATACGCAGTATTTT
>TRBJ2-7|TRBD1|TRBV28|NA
CASRTPATGAYEQYF
TGTGCCAGCAGGACGCCCGCGACAGGGGCCTACGAGCAGTACTTC
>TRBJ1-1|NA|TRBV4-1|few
CASRIIGGGNTEAFF
TGCGCCAGCAGGATAATAGGAGGGGGGAACACTGAAGCTTTCTTT
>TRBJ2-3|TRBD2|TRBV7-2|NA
CASSLVATSGRARDTQYF
TGTGCCAGCAGCTTAGTAGCCACTAGCGGGAGGGCCCGTGATACGCAGTATTTT
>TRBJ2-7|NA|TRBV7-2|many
CASSSPSILGGVTDEQYF
TGTGCCAGCAGCTCGCCCTCCATCCTGGGTGGGGTGACCGACGAGCAGTACTTC
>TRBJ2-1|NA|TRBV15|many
CATSRHRGWANEQFF
TGTGCCACCAGTCGTCATAGAGGCTGGGCCAATGAGCAGTTCTTC
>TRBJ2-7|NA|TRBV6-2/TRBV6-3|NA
CASSASGSLGEQYF
TGTGCCAGCAGTGCGTCGGGGAGTTTAGGCGAGCAGTACTTC
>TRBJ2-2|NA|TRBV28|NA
CASSSGVTNTGELFF
TGTGCCAGCAGCTCGGGAGTTACGAACACCGGGGAGCTGTTTTTT
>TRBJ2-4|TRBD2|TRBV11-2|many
CASSLSLLAGELRNIQYF
TGTGCCAGCAGCTTATCCTTACTAGCGGGAGAGCTTCGAAACATTCAGTACTTC
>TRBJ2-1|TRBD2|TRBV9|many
CASSHSGRVFSLHNEQFF
TGTGCCAGCAGCCACAGCGGGAGGGTTTTTTCCCTCCACAATGAGCAGTTCTTC
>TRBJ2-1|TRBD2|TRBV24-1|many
CATSDLAAGGSEQFF
TGTGCCACCAGTGATTTAGCAGCGGGAGGTTCAGAGCAGTTCTTC
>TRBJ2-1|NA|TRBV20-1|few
CSASLRSLRDVRKQFF
TGCAGTGCTAGTTTACGGTCTTTGCGGGATGTGAGGAAGCAGTTCTTC
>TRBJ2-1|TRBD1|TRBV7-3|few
CASTLGTGAYNEQFF
TGTGCCAGCACCCTAGGGACAGGGGCCTACAATGAGCAGTTCTTC
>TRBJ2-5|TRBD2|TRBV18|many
CASSPPRTSGSLSYQETQYF
TGTGCCAGCTCACCACCTAGGACTAGCGGATCCCTCTCGTACCAAGAGACCCAGTACTTC
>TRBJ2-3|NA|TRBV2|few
CVSRSAPPDTQYF
TGTGTCAGCAGAAGTGCCCCGCCAGATACGCAGTATTTT